The present TCR beta chain was sequenced within a study of shared clonotypes between healthy human individuals. The study, taken as a whole, reports: Across subsets, estimated richness was generally greater for naive than for memory populations. Researchers sampled only blood; tissue repertoires likely differ. A handful of donors shared approximately 5% of their naive CD4 clonotypes.

Turning to this clone: Its antigen is not identified.

The CDR3 sequence is 17 residues long. V was pared by 3 bases and J by 4 bases, with 3 bases of the junction left unmatched. Germline lookup yields CDR1 SGHVS and CDR2 FNYEAQ. Every immunoSEQ plate was one replicate of a subset's evenly spread DNA. The repertoire was sequenced with immunoSEQ multiplex PCR; TCRdb's copy has only in-frame clones and lacks some. This table holds over 2 million clones, less than 95% found once. Sequencing was done on a sample of naive CD4+ T cells from PBMCs. Subset of the sample: CD45RA+ positively selected. The receptor was derived from a man younger than 35 in good health. Some clones in this sample may be carry-over from other donors' samples. The chain uses TRBV7-6 and TRBJ2-2, with 15 bases matching TRBD2. The CDR3 loop reads CASSLGLAGGTTGELFF. For the CDR3, the DNA is TGTGCCAGCAGCTTGGGACTAGCGGGAGGTACCACCGGGGAGCTGTTTTTT.